Sequencing of this T cell receptor (beta chain) was carried out in a study of type 1 regulatory T cells. Across the study: An in vitro protocol generated T-allo10, a Tr1-enriched, alloantigen-specific CD4 T cell product.

Germline CDR1 reads SGHNT; CDR2 reads YYREEE (reference sequence). The germline V and J ends were trimmed by 4 bases and 1 base, with 7 bases remaining between them. There are 13 residues in the CDR3. A single record per CDR3 protein comes from TCRdb applying MiXCR to the reads. The data hold 88,000 or so distinct CDR3 sequences, with 25% to 40% observed a single time. The receptor was derived from a human donor in good health. Sample: CD4+ T cells, either the whole sample or a sorted fraction (not recorded which). The V and J genes are TRBV5-4 and TRBJ2-3, with D unresolved. Here the CDR3 DNA reads TGTGCCAGCAGCCCCGACGGCACAGATACGCAGTATTTT. It specifies CASSPDGTDTQYF.